The entry below gives a single T cell receptor (beta chain) sequence along with its context. The length of the CDR3 is 16 residues. CDR1 is SGHNT and CDR2 is YYREEE in the germline V gene (reference sequence). For each CDR3 protein, TCRdb gives one entry from its re-call of the 5' RACE reads, without DNA. The sample yields roughly 420,000 distinct CDR3 sequences, of which the top ten take up 6% to 8%. This sample was taken from a study of T cells expressing NK-cell markers. The sequence was collected from a woman aged 18-70 years in good health. Material for sequencing was blood T cells: a sorted CD56 or NKG2C T cell subset, CD4+ or CD8+ T cells, or bulk PBMC T cells (not recorded which). This chain uses TRBV5-4 with TRBJ2-3. The CDR3 here is CASKPKSDTSTDTQYF.